This section outlines one TCR beta chain sequence together with its context. Its antigen is currently unknown. The source of the sample is a study of radiation and T cells in renal cell carcinoma. TCRdb's table, derived via immunoSEQ multiplex PCR, lists solely in-frame clones and lacks some. The sample has tens of thousands of clones; about three fifths are singletons. The study, taken as a whole, reports: Top 100 clonotypes averaged approximately 50% in irradiated versus about 43% in nephrectomy-only tumors. Only small tumor regions of 0.95 to 1 g were sampled.

The treatment denotes: treatment-naive control, cytoreductive nephrectomy. This renal cell carcinoma was of the clear cell type. Germline CDR1 MNHEY, CDR2 SMNVEV (reference sequence). V was cut by 0 bases and J by 6 bases, with 12 bases left in between. The CDR3 is 14 residues long. This chain links TRBV27 with TRBJ2-7; D is possibly TRBD2 (6 bases). Specimen: tumor tissue, collected from a patient whose treatment was nephrectomy without radiotherapy. This clonotype was obtained from a man in his forties with renal cell carcinoma. CDR3 in amino acids: CASSLSMGEAEQYV. CDR3 nucleotides: TGTGCCAGCAGTTTATCGATGGGGGAGGCCGAGCAGTACGTC.